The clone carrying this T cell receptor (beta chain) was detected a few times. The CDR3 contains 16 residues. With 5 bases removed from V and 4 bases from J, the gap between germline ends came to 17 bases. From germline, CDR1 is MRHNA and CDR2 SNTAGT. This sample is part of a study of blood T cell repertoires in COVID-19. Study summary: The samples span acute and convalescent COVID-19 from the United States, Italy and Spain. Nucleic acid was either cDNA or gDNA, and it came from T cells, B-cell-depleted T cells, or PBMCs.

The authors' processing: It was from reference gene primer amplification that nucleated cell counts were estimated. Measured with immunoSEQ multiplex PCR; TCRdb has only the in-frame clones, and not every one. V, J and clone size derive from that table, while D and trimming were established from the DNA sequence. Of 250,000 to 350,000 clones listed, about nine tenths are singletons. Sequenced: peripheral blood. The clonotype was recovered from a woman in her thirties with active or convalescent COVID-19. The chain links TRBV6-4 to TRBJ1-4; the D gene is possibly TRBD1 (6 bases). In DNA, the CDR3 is TGTGCCAGCAGTCCCACCCTCTGGGGGCGTAATGAAAAACTGTTTTTT. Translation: CASSPTLWGRNEKLFF.